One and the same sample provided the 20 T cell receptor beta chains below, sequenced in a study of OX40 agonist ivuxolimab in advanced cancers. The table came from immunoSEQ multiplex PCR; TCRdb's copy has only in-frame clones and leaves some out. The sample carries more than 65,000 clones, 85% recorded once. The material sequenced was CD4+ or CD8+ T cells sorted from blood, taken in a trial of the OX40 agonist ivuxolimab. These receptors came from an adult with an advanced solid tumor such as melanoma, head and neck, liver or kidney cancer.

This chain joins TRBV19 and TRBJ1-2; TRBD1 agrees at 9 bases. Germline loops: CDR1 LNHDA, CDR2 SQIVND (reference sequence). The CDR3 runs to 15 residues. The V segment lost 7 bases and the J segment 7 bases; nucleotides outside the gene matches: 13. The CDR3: CASISTGGLPGGYTF. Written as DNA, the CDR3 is TGTGCCAGTATCTCGACAGGGGGACTACCAGGTGGCTACACCTTC. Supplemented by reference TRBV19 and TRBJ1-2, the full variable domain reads DGGITQSPKYLFRKEGQNVTLSCEQNLNHDAMYWYRQDPGQGLRLIYYSQIVNDFQKGDIAEGYSVSREKKESFPLTVTSAQKNPTAFYLCASISTGGLPGGYTFGSGTRLTVV.

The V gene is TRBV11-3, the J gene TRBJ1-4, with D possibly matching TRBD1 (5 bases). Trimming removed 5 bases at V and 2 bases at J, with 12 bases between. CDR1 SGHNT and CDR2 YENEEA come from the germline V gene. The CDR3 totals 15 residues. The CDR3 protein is CASSKGRLTNEKLFF. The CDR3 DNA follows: TGTGCCAGCAGCAAGGGACGGCTCACTAATGAAAAACTGTTTTTT.

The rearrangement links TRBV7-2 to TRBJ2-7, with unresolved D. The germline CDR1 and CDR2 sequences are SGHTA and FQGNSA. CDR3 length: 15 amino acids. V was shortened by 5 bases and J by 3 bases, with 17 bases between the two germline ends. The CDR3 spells CASSPEFSRHYEQYF. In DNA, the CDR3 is TGTGCCAGCAGCCCTGAGTTCTCCCGGCACTACGAGCAGTACTTC.

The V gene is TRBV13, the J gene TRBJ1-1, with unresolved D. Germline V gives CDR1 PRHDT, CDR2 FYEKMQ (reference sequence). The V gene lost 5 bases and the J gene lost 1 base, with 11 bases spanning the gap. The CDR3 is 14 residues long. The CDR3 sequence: CASSRIGPNTEAFF. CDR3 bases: TGTGCCAGCAGCCGAATCGGACCGAACACTGAAGCTTTCTTT.

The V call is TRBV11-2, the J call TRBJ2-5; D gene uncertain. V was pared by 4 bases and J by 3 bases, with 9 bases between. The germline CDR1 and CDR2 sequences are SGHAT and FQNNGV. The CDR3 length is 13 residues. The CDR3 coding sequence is TGTGCCAGCAGCTGGGGATCGGAAGAGACCCAGTACTTC. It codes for CASSWGSEETQYF.

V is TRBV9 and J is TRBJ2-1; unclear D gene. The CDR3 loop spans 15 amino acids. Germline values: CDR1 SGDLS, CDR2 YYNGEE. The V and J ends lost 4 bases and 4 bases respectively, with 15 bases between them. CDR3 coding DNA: TGTGCCAGCAGCAGCCTGGCGACGAGTTACAATGAGCAGTTCTTC. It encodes CASSSLATSYNEQFF.

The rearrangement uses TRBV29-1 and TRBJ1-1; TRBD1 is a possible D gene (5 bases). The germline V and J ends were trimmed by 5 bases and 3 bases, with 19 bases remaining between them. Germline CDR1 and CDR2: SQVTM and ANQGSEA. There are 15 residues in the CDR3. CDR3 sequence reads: CSVSPGWGMDTEAFF. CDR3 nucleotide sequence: TGCAGCGTTTCCCCGGGATGGGGGATGGACACTGAAGCTTTCTTT.

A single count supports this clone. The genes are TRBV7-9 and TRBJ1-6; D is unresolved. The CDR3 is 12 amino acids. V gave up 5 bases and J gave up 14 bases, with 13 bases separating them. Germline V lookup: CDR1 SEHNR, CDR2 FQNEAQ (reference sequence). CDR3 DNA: TGTGCCAGCAGCGACATTGGCCCGACCCTCCACTTT. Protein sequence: CASSDIGPTLHF.

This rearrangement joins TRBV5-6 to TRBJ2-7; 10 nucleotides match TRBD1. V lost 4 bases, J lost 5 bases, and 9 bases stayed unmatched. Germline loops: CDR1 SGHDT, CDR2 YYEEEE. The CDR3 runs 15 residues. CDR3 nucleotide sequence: TGTGCCAGCAGCCAGAAGACAGGGGGCATCGACGAGCAGTACTTC. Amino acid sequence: CASSQKTGGIDEQYF.

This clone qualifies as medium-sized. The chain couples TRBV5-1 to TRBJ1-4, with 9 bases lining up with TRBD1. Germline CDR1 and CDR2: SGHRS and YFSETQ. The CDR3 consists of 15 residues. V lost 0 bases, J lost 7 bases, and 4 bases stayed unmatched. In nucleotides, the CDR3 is TGCGCCAGCAGCTTGGGGGACAGGGACAGTGAAAAACTGTTTTTT. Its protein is CASSLGDRDSEKLFF.

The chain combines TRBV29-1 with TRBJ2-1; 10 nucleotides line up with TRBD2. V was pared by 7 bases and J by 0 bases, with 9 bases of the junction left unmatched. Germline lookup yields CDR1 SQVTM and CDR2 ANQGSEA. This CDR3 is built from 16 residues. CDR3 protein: CSAKGASGSSYNEQFF. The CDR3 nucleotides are TGCAGCGCGAAGGGGGCTAGCGGGAGCTCCTACAATGAGCAGTTCTTC.

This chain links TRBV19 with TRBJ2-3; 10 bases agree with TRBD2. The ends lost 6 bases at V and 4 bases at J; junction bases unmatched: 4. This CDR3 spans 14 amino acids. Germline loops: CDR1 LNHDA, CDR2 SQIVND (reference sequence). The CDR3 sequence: CASSLAGESDTQYF. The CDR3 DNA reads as TGTGCCAGTAGCCTAGCGGGAGAGTCAGATACGCAGTATTTT.

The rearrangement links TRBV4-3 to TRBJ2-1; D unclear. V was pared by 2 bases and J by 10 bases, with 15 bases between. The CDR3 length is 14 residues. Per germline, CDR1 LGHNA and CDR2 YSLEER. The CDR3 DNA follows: TGCGCCAGCAGCCAAATCCACGCCGGCCCAGAGCAGTTCTTC. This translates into CASSQIHAGPEQFF.

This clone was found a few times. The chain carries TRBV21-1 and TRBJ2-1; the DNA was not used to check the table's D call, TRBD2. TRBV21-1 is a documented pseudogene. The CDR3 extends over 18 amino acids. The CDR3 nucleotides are TGTGCCGTACAGGGTCCTGGGACTAGCGGGGGGTTCTACAATGAGCAGTTCTTC. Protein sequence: CAVQGPGTSGGFYNEQFF.

CDR3 nucleotide sequence: TGTGCCAGCAGCTTAACAACAGGGTTCTCTGGAAACACCATATATTTT. Translated, it gives CASSLTTGFSGNTIYF. The chain links TRBV11-2 to TRBJ1-3; TRBD1 is a possible D gene (6 bases). CDR1 and CDR2 from the germline V gene are SGHAT and FQNNGV. The CDR3 sequence is 16 residues long. Trimming pared 2 bases from V and 0 bases from J, leaving 11 bases between. Complete variable domain (other parts from reference TRBV11-2 and TRBJ1-3): EAGVAQSPRYKIIEKRQSVAFWCNPISGHATLYWYQQILGQGPKLLIQFQNNGVVDDSQLPKDRFSAERLKGVDSTLKIQPAKLEDSAVYLCASSLTTGFSGNTIYFGEGSWLTVV.

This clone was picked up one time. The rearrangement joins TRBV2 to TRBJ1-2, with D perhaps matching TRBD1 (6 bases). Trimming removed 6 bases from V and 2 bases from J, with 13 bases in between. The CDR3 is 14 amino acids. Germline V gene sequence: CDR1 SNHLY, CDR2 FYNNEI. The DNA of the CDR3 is TGTGCCAGCAGGTCCGGGACACAGAACTATGGCTACACCTTC. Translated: CASRSGTQNYGYTF.

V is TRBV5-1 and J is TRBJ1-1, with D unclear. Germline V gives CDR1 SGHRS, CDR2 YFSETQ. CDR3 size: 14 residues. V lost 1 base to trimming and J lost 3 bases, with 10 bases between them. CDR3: CASSLTGSDTEAFF. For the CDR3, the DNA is TGCGCCAGCAGCTTGACGGGATCGGACACTGAAGCTTTCTTT.

The CDR3 loop reads CASSLLAGENTGELFF. DNA for the CDR3: TGTGCCAGCAGCTTACTTGCAGGGGAAAACACCGGGGAGCTGTTTTTT. The chain uses TRBV11-1 and TRBJ2-2, with D maybe TRBD1 (6 bases). Trimming removed 2 bases at V and 2 bases at J, with 12 bases between. Germline V gives CDR1 SGHAT, CDR2 FQDESV (reference sequence). The CDR3 covers 16 residues.

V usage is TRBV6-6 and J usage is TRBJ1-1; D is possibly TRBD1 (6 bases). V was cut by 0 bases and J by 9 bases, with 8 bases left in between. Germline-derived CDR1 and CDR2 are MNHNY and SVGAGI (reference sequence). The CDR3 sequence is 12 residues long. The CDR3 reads CASSYSTGQAFF. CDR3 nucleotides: TGTGCCAGCAGTTACTCGACAGGACAAGCTTTCTTT.

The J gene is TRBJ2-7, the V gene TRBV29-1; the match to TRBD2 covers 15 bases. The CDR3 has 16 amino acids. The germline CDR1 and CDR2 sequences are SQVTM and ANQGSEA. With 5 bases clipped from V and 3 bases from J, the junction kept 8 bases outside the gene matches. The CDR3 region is CSVMGLAGGRLYEQYF. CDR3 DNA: TGCAGCGTTATGGGACTAGCGGGAGGAAGGCTCTACGAGCAGTACTTC.